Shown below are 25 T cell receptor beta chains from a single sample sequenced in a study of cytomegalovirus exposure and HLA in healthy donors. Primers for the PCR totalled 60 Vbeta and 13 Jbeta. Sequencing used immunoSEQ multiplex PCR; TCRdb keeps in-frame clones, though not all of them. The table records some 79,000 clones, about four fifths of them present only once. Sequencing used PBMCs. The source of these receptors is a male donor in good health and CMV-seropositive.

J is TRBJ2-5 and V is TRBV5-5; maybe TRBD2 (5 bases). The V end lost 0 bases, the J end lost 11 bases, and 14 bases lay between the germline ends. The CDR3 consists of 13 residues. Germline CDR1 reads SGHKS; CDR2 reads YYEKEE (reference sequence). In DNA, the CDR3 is TGTGCCAGCAGCTTGGGTCACTTCGGGGAGCAGTACTTC. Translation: CASSLGHFGEQYF.

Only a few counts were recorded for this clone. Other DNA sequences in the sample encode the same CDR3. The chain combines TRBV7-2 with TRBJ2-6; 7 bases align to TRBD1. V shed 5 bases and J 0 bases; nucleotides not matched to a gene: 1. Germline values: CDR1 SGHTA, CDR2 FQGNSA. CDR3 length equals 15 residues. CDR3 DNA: TGTGCCAGCAGCCGACAGGGCTCTGGGGCCAACGTCCTGACTTTC. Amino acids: CASSRQGSGANVLTF.

In nucleotides, the CDR3 is TGCGCCAGCAGCCCTGGGACTAGCGGCTACGAGCAGTACTTC. Residues: CASSPGTSGYEQYF. This chain uses TRBV5-1 with TRBJ2-7; 11 nucleotides agree with TRBD2. There are 14 residues in the CDR3. The junction had 3 bases not matched to a gene; V was cut back by 4 bases and J by 3 bases. Per the germline V gene, CDR1 is SGHRS and CDR2 is YFSETQ.

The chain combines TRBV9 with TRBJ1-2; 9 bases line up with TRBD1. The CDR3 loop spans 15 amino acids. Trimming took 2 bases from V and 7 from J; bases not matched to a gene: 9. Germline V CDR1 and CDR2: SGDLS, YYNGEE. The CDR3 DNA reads TGTGCCAGCAGCGTTAACCCTACAGGGGGCGGTGGCTACACCTTC. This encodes CASSVNPTGGGGYTF.

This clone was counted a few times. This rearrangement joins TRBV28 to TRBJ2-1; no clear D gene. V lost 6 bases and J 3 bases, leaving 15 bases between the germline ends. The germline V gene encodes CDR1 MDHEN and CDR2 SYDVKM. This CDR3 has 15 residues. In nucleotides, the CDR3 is TGTGCCAGCAGCGGTGGGCAGGCCGGCTACAATGAGCAGTTCTTC. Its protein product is CASSGGQAGYNEQFF.

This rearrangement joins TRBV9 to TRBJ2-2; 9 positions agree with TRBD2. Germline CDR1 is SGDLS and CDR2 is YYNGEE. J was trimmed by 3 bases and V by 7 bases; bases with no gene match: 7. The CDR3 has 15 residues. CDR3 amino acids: CASSASGGYTGELFF. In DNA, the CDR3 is TGTGCCAGCTCCGCAAGCGGGGGGTACACCGGGGAGCTGTTTTTT.

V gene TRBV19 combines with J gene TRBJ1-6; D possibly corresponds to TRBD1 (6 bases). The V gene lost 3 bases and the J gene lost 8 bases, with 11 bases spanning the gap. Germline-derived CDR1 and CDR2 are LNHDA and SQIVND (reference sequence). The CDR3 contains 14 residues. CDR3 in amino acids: CASSMTGNDSPLHF. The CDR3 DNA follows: TGTGCCAGTAGTATGACAGGTAACGATTCACCCCTCCACTTT. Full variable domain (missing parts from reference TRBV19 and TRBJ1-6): DGGITQSPKYLFRKEGQNVTLSCEQNLNHDAMYWYRQDPGQGLRLIYYSQIVNDFQKGDIAEGYSVSREKKESFPLTVTSAQKNPTAFYLCASSMTGNDSPLHFGNGTRLTVT.

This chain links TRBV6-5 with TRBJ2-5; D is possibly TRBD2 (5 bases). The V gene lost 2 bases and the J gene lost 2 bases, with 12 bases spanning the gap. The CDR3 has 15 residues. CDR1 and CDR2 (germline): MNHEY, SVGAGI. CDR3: CASSYTPRAQETQYF. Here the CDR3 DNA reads TGTGCCAGCAGTTACACCCCGAGGGCACAAGAGACCCAGTACTTC.

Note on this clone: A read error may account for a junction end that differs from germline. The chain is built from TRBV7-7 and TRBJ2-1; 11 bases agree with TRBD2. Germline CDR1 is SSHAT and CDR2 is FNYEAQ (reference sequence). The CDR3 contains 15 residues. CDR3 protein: CASSAGTSGSNEQFF. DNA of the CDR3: TGTGCTAGCAGCGCCGGGACTAGCGGATCCAATGAGCAGTTCTTC. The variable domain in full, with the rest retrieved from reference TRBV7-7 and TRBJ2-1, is GAGVSQSPRYKVTKRGQDVTLRCDPISSHATLYWYQQALGQGPEFLTYFNYEAQPDKSGLPSDRFSAERPEGSISTLTIQRTEQRDSAMYRCASSAGTSGSNEQFFGPGTRLTVL.

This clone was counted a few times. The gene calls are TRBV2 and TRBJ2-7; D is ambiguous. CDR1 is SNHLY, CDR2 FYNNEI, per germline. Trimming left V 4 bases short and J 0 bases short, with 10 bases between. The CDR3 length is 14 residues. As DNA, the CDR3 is TGTGCCAGCAGTGTGGGCCTTATCTCCTACGAGCAGTACTTC. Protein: CASSVGLISYEQYF.

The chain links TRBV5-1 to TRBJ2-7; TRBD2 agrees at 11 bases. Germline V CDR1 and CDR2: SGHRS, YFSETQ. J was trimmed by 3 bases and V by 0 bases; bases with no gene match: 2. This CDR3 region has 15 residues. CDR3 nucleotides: TGCGCCAGCAGCTTGGGGACTAGCGGGTACTACGAGCAGTACTTC. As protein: CASSLGTSGYYEQYF.

CDR3 protein: CASSKVPGASSYNSPLHF. CDR3 nucleotides: TGTGCCAGCAGCAAAGTGCCAGGCGCGAGCTCCTATAATTCACCCCTCCACTTT. V gene TRBV21-1 combines with J gene TRBJ1-6; the table's D call TRBD1 went unverified against the DNA. TRBV21-1 is shown as a pseudogene. The CDR3 contains 18 residues.

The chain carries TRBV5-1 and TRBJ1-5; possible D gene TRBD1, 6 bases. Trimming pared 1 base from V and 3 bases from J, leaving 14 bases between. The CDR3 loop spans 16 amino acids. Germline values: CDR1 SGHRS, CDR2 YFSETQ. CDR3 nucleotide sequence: TGCGCCAGCAGCTTGTCCGGCAGGGGAAACAATCAGCCCCAGCATTTT. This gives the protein CASSLSGRGNNQPQHF.

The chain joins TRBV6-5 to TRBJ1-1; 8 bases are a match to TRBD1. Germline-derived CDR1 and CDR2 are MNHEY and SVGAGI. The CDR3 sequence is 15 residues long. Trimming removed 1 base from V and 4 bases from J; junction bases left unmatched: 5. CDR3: CASSYFDRGGTEAFF. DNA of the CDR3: TGTGCCAGCAGTTACTTCGACAGGGGCGGCACTGAAGCTTTCTTT.

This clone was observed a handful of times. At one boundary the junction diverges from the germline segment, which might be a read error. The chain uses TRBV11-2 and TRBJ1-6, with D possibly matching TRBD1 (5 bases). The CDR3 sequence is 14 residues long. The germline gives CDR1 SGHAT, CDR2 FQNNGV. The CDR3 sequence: CASSLDSGGSPLHF. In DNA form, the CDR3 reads TGTGCCAGCAGCCTAGACTCGGGGGGATCACCCCTCCACTTT.

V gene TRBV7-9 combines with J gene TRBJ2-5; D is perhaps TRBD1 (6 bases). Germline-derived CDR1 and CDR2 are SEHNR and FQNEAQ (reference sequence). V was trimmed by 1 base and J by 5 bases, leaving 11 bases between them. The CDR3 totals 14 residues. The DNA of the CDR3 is TGTGCCAGCAGCTTAGTACAGGGAGCGGAGACCCAGTACTTC. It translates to CASSLVQGAETQYF. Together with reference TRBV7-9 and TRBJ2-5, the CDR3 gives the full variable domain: DTGVSQNPRHKITKRGQNVTFRCDPISEHNRLYWYRQTLGQGPEFLTYFQNEAQLEKSRLLSDRFSAERPKGSFSTLEIQRTEQGDSAMYLCASSLVQGAETQYFGPGTRLLVL.

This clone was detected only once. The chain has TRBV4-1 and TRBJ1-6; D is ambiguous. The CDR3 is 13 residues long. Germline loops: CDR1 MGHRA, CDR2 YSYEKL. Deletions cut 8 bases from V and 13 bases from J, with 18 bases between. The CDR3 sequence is CASGLRPGRPLHF. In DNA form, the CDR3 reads TGCGCCAGCGGCTTACGGCCTGGCAGGCCCCTCCACTTT.

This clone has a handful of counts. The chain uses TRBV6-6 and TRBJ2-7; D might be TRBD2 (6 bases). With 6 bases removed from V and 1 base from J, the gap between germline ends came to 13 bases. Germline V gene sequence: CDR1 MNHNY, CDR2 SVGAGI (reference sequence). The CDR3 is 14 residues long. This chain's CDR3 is CASSPSTSSYEQYF. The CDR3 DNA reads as TGTGCCAGCAGCCCCTCGACTAGTTCCTACGAGCAGTACTTC.

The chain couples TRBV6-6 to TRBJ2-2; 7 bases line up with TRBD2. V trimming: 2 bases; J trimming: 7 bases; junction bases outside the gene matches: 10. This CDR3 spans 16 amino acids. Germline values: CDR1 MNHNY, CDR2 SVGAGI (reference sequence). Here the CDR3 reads CASSYPPGGLDGELFF. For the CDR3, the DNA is TGTGCCAGCAGTTACCCCCCGGGAGGCCTGGACGGGGAGCTGTTTTTT.

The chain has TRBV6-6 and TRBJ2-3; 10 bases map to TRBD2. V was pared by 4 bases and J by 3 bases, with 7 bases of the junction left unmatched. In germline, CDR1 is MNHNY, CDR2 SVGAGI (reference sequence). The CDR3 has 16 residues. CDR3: CASSWPSGSRTDTQYF. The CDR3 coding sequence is TGTGCCAGCAGTTGGCCTAGCGGGAGCAGGACAGATACGCAGTATTTT.

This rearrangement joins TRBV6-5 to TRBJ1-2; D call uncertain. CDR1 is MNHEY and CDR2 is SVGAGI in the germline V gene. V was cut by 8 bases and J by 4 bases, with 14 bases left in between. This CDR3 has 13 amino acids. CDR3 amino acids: CASLASLVYGYTF. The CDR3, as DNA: TGTGCCAGCTTGGCCAGTTTGGTCTATGGCTACACCTTC.

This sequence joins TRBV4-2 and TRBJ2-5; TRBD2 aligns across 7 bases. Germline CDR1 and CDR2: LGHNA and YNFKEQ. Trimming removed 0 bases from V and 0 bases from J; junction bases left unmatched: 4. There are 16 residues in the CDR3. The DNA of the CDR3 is TGTGCCAGCAGCCAAGACCACAGCGGGAACCAAGAGACCCAGTACTTC. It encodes CASSQDHSGNQETQYF.

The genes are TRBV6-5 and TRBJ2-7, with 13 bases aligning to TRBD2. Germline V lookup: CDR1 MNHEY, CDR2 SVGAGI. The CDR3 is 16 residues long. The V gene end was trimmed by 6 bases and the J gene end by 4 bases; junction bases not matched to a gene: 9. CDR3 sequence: CASSYAVTSGGYEQYF. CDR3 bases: TGTGCCAGCAGCTACGCCGTGACTAGCGGGGGGTACGAGCAGTACTTC.

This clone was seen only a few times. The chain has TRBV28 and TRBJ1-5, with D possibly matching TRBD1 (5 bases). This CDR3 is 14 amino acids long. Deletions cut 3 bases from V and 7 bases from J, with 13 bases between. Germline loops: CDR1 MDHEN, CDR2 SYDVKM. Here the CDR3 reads CASSFGAGRQPQHF. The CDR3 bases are TGTGCCAGCAGTTTTGGGGCAGGGCGACAGCCCCAGCATTTT.

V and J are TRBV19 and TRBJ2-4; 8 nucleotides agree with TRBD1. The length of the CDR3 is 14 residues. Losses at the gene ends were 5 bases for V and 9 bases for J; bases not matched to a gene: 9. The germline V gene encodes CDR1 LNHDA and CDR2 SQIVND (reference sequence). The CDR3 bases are TGTGCCAGTAGTCCCAGGGGGCAAGGCGGCATTCAGTACTTC. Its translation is CASSPRGQGGIQYF.